This TCR beta chain was identified during a study of long-term antiretroviral therapy in people with HIV. Whole-study context: Earliest sampling preceded the 2015 immediate-ART recommendation by about a decade. General study findings and limits: Despite increasing after ART, diversity remained lower than that of transplant donor controls. The repertoire was dominated at all time points by clones expanded before ART.

Note on this clone: The antigen remains unidentified.

Per the germline V gene, CDR1 is MNHNY and CDR2 is SVGAGI (reference sequence). V shed 0 bases and J shed 4 bases, with 7 bases lying between them. The CDR3 is 15 amino acids. An immunoSEQ assay, version v3.0, was performed at survey level. Sequencing targeted roughly 35,000-50,000 T-cell genomes per sample. Data came from immunoSEQ multiplex PCR; TCRdb stores just in-frame clones and leaves some out. The data contain over 25,000 clones, around nine tenths of them singletons. Here the sequenced sample was unsorted PBMCs, taken 0.5 years after starting antiretroviral therapy. This TCR was recovered from a woman aged 18-29 years with HIV. The chain combines TRBV6-6 with TRBJ2-6, with D unclear. CDR3 in amino acids: CASSYSGRGANVLTF. For the CDR3, the DNA is TGTGCCAGCAGTTACTCCGGACGCGGGGCCAACGTCCTGACTTTC.